This is a list of T cell receptor beta chains from one sample in a study of vaccination effects on CD4 cells after COVID-19. Assay: immunoSEQ multiplex PCR; the TCRdb copy retains only in-frame clones and omits some. The profile shows about 22,000 clones, around 66% of them singletons. Their antigens are not known. Sequenced material: CD4+ T cells from PBMCs cultured with HCoV-229E spike peptides, taken before COVID-19 vaccination. Receptors were obtained from a human donor who received a COVID-19 vaccine. Both conserved end residues are part of each CDR3. Each record gives: J gene, D gene, V gene, clone size, CDR3 protein, CDR3 DNA. The D gene is left open where the match is weak. Expanded clones get a size class; other rows say once, few or many, or leave the size out.

>TRBJ2-1|.|TRBV3-1/TRBV3-2|.
CASSQGVPYNEQFF
TGTGCCAGCAGCCAAGGGGTTCCTTACAATGAGCAGTTCTTC
>TRBJ2-1|TRBD2|TRBV9|.
CASSAGLARSNEQFF
TGTGCCAGCAGCGCCGGACTAGCGAGGAGCAATGAGCAGTTCTTC
>TRBJ2-7|TRBD1|TRBV10-3|.
CAISEGQGVYEQYF
TGTGCCATCAGTGAGGGACAGGGAGTCTACGAGCAGTACTTC
>TRBJ1-3|TRBD1|TRBV27|.
CASSRQGSSGNTIYF
TGTGCCAGCAGTCGACAGGGATCGTCAGGAAACACCATATATTTT
>TRBJ2-5|TRBD2|TRBV6-1|.
CASSETSGGAETQYF
TGTGCCAGCAGTGAAACTAGCGGGGGGGCCGAGACCCAGTACTTC
>TRBJ1-5|TRBD1|TRBV6-5|.
CASAGQQNQPQHF
TGTGCCAGCGCGGGACAGCAGAATCAGCCCCAGCATTTT
>TRBJ1-1|.|TRBV18|few
CASSPIGDTIEAFF
TGTGCCAGCTCACCGATAGGGGACACCATTGAAGCTTTCTTT
>TRBJ1-1|TRBD1|TRBV6-5|.
CASNVQGTHTEAFF
TGTGCCAGCAATGTACAGGGGACACACACTGAAGCTTTCTTT
>TRBJ1-2|.|TRBV14|few
CASSQVWALYGYTF
TGTGCCAGCAGCCAAGTATGGGCCCTCTATGGCTACACCTTC
>TRBJ1-2|TRBD1|TRBV5-1|.
CASGEGQGGYGYTF
TGCGCCAGCGGAGAGGGACAGGGAGGCTATGGCTACACCTTC
>TRBJ1-4|TRBD1|TRBV27|.
CASSLKGAKLFF
TGTGCCAGCAGTTTAAAGGGGGCCAAACTGTTTTTT
>TRBJ1-4|.|TRBV27|.
CASSASRGAFNEKLFF
TGTGCCAGCAGTGCCTCCCGGGGGGCTTTTAATGAAAAACTGTTTTTT
>TRBJ2-1|.|TRBV7-9|.
CASSLRIRAGHSYNEQFF
TGTGCCAGCAGCCTAAGGATTCGGGCGGGCCACTCCTACAATGAGCAGTTCTTC
>TRBJ2-1|TRBD2|TRBV19|.
CASRGLAGGGEQFF
TGTGCCAGTAGGGGACTAGCGGGAGGGGGTGAGCAGTTCTTC
>TRBJ1-3|.|TRBV2|few
CASSPGDPLTLYF
TGTGCCAGCAGTCCCGGAGACCCTCTTACATTATATTTT
>TRBJ2-7|TRBD2|TRBV14|.
CASSQDTSGRAQIISYEQYF
TGTGCCAGCAGCCAGGATACTAGCGGGAGGGCCCAGATTATCTCCTACGAGCAGTACTTC
>TRBJ1-5|.|TRBV7-9|.
CASTSNLGPQHF
TGTGCCAGCACGTCGAACTTGGGGCCCCAGCATTTT
>TRBJ2-3|TRBD2|TRBV27|.
CASSGLAAPDTQYF
TGTGCCAGCAGTGGACTAGCGGCTCCAGATACGCAGTATTTT
>TRBJ2-7|TRBD2|TRBV6-1|.
CASSELADSSYEQYF
TGTGCCAGCAGTGAACTAGCGGATAGCTCCTACGAGCAGTACTTC
>TRBJ2-7|TRBD1|TRBV3-1/TRBV3-2|.
CASSLDRPSPEQYF
TGTGCCAGCAGCCTGGACAGGCCCTCCCCAGAGCAGTACTTC
>TRBJ2-7|TRBD2|TRBV6-5|.
CASSYSTSGSYEQYF
TGTGCCAGCAGTTACTCGACTAGCGGGAGTTACGAGCAGTACTTC
>TRBJ1-5|.|TRBV7-2|once
CASSSDSNQPQHF
TGTGCCAGCAGCTCGGACAGCAATCAGCCCCAGCATTTT
>TRBJ1-1|.|TRBV10-1|.
CASRRPGGEAFF
TGCGCCAGCAGACGACCGGGGGGTGAAGCTTTCTTT
>TRBJ1-3|.|TRBV27|once
CASSTAPSGNTIYF
TGTGCCAGCAGTACGGCTCCCTCTGGAAACACCATATATTTT
>TRBJ2-7|TRBD1|TRBV25-1|.
CASRVQGSEEQYF
TGTGCCAGCAGAGTACAGGGGTCTGAGGAGCAGTACTTC
>TRBJ2-7|.|TRBV5-5|.
CASSLSRGVYEQYF
TGTGCCAGCAGCTTGTCACGAGGGGTCTACGAGCAGTACTTC
>TRBJ1-1|.|TRBV10-1|.
CASGTGSKAEAFF
TGCGCCAGCGGAACCGGGTCCAAGGCTGAAGCTTTCTTT
>TRBJ2-1|.|TRBV12-5|.
CASGLVLGSGYEQFF
TGTGCTAGTGGTTTGGTATTGGGTTCGGGATACGAGCAGTTCTTC
>TRBJ1-5|.|TRBV21-1|.
CASSKGRRERNRDSNQPQHF
TGTGCCAGCAGCAAAGGCCGCCGGGAAAGGAATAGGGATAGCAATCAGCCCCAGCATTTT
>TRBJ2-1|TRBD2|TRBV3-1/TRBV3-2|.
CASSQLSGLAGGGEQFF
TGTGCCAGCAGCCAACTATCTGGGCTAGCGGGAGGAGGGGAGCAGTTCTTC
>TRBJ2-7|.|TRBV6-6|.
CASSENRQAYEQYF
TGTGCCAGCAGTGAGAACAGGCAAGCCTACGAGCAGTACTTC
>TRBJ2-1|.|TRBV5-4|few
CASSAWGRSSYNEQFF
TGTGCCAGCAGCGCGTGGGGTAGGAGCTCCTACAATGAGCAGTTCTTC
>TRBJ1-2|.|TRBV6-4|.
CASSDRDNYGYTF
TGTGCCAGCAGTGACCGGGACAACTATGGCTACACCTTC